This T cell receptor (beta chain) emerged from a study of T-cell reconstitution after alpha-beta-depleted transplantation in children. Study results and limitations: Hyperexpanded clones declined; after one year, newly produced T cells mostly supplied diversity.

Unique molecular identifiers featured in how the TCRbeta library was prepared. TCRdb reprocessed the PCR reads with MiXCR, giving one entry per CDR3 protein. There are hundreds of thousands of distinct CDR3 sequences in the sample; about an eighth occur only once, and over 2% lies in the top ten. Comment on this clonotype: Antigen: not known.

The V gene's germline CDR1 is MDHEN and CDR2 SYDVKM. The length of the CDR3 is 14 residues. V shed 7 bases and J shed 5 bases, with 18 bases lying between them. This TCR came from a male patient aged 5 to 17 who had a stem cell transplant for acute myeloid leukemia, so the T cells may come from the graft donor. The J gene is TRBJ2-7, the V gene TRBV28; no definite D call. The sequences come from PBMCs, mostly from graft donor cells, collected 360 days after TCRalphabeta/CD19-depleted stem cell transplant. The CDR3 bases are TGTGCCAGCACCCAAACCTCCGTCCCGGACGAGCAGTACTTC. Its translation is CASTQTSVPDEQYF.